This entry features one TCR beta chain sequence. The PCR was carried out with 60 Vbeta primers and 13 Jbeta primers. Method: immunoSEQ multiplex PCR; TCRdb's copy keeps in-frame clones and lacks some. The sample has approximately 110,000 clones, 77% seen once; the top ten hold roughly 12%. The data are from a study of cytomegalovirus exposure and HLA in healthy donors. Germline CDR1 reads LNHNV; CDR2 reads YYDKDF (reference sequence). The length of the CDR3 is 13 residues. V was pared by 0 bases and J by 4 bases, with 6 bases between. Sequencing was carried out using PBMCs. The genes are TRBV15 and TRBJ1-1; D uncertain. This clonotype originated in a woman in her thirties or forties in good health and CMV-seropositive. The CDR3 region has the DNA TGTGCCACCAGCAGAGATCTCCTCACTGAAGCTTTCTTT. Translation: CATSRDLLTEAFF.